This T cell receptor beta chain appears in the sequencing data of a study of technical replicates of blood from a handful of donors. This CDR3 has 17 amino acids. In germline, CDR1 is MDHEN, CDR2 SYDVKM. V was clipped by 8 bases and J by 2 bases; unmatched bases: 11. This table comes from immunoSEQ multiplex PCR, and its TCRdb copy is limited to in-frame clones, with some not included. The sample carries 70,000 to 95,000 clones, approximately 97% recorded once. This TCR was recovered from a human donor in good health. Specimen: T cells isolated from PBMCs. The chain carries TRBV28 and TRBJ1-5; the match to TRBD1 covers 11 bases. This CDR3 is CASQTGQGVIGNQPQHF. The DNA of the CDR3 is TGTGCCAGCCAGACGGGACAGGGGGTTATAGGCAATCAGCCCCAGCATTTT.